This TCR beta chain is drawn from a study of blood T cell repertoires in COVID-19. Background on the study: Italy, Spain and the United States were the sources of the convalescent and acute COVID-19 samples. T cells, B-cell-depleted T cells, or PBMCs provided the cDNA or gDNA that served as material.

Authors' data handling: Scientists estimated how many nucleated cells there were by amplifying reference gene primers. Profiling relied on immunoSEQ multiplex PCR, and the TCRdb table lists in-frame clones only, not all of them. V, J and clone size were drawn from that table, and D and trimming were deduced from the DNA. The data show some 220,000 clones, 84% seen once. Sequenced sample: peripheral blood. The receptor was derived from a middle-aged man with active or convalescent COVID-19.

CDR3: CASSLDRTRGMFF. CDR3 nucleotide sequence: TGTGCCAGCAGCTTAGATCGGACCCGGGGGATGTTCTTC. V and J are TRBV11-2 and TRBJ2-1, with D possibly matching TRBD2 (6 bases). The germline V and J ends were trimmed by 0 bases and 15 bases, with 15 bases remaining between them. The germline CDR1 and CDR2 sequences are SGHAT and FQNNGV. The CDR3 loop spans 13 amino acids.